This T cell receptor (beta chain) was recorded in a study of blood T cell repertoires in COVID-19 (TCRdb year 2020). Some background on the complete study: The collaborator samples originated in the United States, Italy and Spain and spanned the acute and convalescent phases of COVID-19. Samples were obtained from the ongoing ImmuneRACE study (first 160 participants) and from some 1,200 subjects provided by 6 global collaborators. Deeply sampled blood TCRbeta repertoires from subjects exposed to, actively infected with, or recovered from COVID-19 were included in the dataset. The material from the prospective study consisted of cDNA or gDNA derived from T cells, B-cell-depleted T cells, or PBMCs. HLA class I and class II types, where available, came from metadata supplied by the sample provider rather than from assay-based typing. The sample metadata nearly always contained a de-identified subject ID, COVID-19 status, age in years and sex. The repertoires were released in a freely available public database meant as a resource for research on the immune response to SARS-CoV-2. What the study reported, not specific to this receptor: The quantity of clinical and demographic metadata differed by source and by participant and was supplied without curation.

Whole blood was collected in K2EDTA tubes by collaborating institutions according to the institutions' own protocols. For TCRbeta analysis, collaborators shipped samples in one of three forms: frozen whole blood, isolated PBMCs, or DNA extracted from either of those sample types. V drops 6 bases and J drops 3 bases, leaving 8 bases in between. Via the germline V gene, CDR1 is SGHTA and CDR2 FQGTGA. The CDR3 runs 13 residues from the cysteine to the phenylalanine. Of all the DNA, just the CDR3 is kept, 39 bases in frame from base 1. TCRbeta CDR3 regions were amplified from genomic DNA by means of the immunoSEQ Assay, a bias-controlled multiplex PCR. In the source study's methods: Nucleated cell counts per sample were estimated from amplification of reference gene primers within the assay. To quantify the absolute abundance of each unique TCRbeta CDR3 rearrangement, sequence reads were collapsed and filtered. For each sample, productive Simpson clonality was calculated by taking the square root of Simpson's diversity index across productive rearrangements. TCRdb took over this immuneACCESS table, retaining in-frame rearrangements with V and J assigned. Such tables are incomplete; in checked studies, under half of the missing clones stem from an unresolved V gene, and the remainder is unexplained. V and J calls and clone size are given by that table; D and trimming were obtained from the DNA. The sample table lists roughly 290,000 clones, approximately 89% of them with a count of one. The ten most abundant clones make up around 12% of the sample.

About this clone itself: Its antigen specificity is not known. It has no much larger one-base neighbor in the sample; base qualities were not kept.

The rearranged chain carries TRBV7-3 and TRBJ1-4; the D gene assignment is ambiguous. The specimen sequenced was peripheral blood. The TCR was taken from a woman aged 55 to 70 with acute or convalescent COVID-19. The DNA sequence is TGTGCCAGCAGTGTCCGAGCTAATGAAAAACTGTTTTTT. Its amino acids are CASSVRANEKLFF.